The following is a T cell receptor beta chain sequence with its context. The CDR3 has 14 residues. V lost 6 bases and J 5 bases, leaving 17 bases between the germline ends. Germline CDR1 and CDR2: GTSNPN and SVGIG (reference sequence). It was with 60 Vbeta and 13 Jbeta primers that the PCR ran. Some clones are missing from TCRdb's copy, which holds only in-frame ones; the method was immunoSEQ multiplex PCR. The sample lists about 170,000 clones, about 80% occurring once. This entry comes from a study of cytomegalovirus exposure and HLA in healthy donors. Material: PBMCs. This chain joins TRBV30 and TRBJ1-5; D possibly corresponds to TRBD1 (5 bases). This sequence originates from a female donor in good health and CMV-seronegative. For the CDR3, the DNA is TGTGCCTGCTCTCCGGGAGGGGTTGATCAGCCCCAGCATTTT. Its translation is CACSPGGVDQPQHF.